The TCR beta chain described here comes from a study of PD-1 blockade in classical Hodgkin lymphoma. Every patient was affected by relapse after autologous stem cell transplantation, while exposure to brentuximab vedotin was not uniform. The V gene lost 4 bases and the J gene lost 4 bases, with 4 bases spanning the gap. The CDR3 spans 11 residues. CDR1 and CDR2 from the germline V gene are SGHTA and FQGNSA. The table came from immunoSEQ multiplex PCR; TCRdb's copy has only in-frame clones and leaves some out. The sample carries 15,000 to 20,000 clones, more than 75% recorded once. Study-wide results and limits: Any patient who commenced nivolumab under 1 year after ASCT was excluded. Relapsed/refractory patients reportedly had lower baseline diversity than newly diagnosed patients.

Concerning this clone: The antigen is unknown.

The clonotype was recovered from a human donor with classical Hodgkin lymphoma. The chain employs TRBV7-2 and TRBJ1-2; D gene ambiguous. Sequencing was performed on peripheral blood mononuclear cells (PBMCs), taken before the second cycle of nivolumab. The CDR3: CASSSLYGYTF. The CDR3 DNA reads TGTGCCAGCAGCTCCCTCTATGGCTACACCTTC.